This T cell receptor beta chain was identified in a study of shared clonotypes between healthy human individuals. Study overall: The donor pool was made up of two women and a few men aged 18 to 49.

The CDR3 consists of 12 residues. Germline CDR1 and CDR2: MDHEN and SYDVKM. Deletions cut 6 bases from V and 15 bases from J, with 18 bases between. The assay was immunoSEQ multiplex PCR, and TCRdb's table has in-frame clones only and misses some. The top ten hold about 1.8% of the sample, which has millions of clones, roughly 91% seen once. Naive CD8 cells were CD45RO-negative, positively selected for CCR7, excluding terminally differentiated effector memory CD45RA+ cells. Sequenced input: naive CD8+ T cells from PBMCs. The sequence derives from a man aged 18 to 29 in good health. Some clones in this sample may be carry-over from other donors' samples. V is TRBV28 and J is TRBJ2-1, with D possibly being TRBD2 (5 bases). The CDR3 sequence is CASSRGVSSSFF. CDR3 nucleotide sequence: TGTGCCAGCAGCCGGGGTGTGAGTTCGTCGTTCTTC.